The source of this TCR beta chain is a study of cytomegalovirus exposure and HLA in healthy donors. General study findings and limits: In a later analysis, DRB1 alleles had the most associated TCRs; HLA-C alleles the fewest.

It was with 60 Vbeta and 13 Jbeta primers that the PCR ran. As handled by the study authors: An analysis that came later counted some 81 million unique TCR beta chains, approximately 12 million shared. The assay was immunoSEQ multiplex PCR, and TCRdb's table has in-frame clones only and misses some. For V, J and clone size, that table is used; D and trimming come from the DNA. The repertoire holds 150,000 to 200,000 clones, approximately 81% seen once, with 3.5% to 4% in the top ten. Notes on this clone: Its antigen is currently unknown.

The CDR3 is 14 amino acids. CDR1 and CDR2 from the germline V gene are LNHDA and SQIVND (reference sequence). Trimming removed 3 bases from V and 6 bases from J; junction bases left unmatched: 4. This chain connects TRBV19 to TRBJ2-7; 11 bases match TRBD1. The sequence came from a man aged 45-65 years in good health and CMV-seronegative. The sequencing sample was made of PBMCs. CDR3 residues: CASSIGQGAFEQYF. CDR3 nucleotides: TGTGCCAGTAGTATCGGACAGGGGGCATTCGAGCAGTACTTC.